What follows are 5 T cell receptor beta chains derived from one specimen sequenced in a study of CD8 T cells in Susac syndrome (dated by TCRdb to the late 2010s). Library preparation used the immunoSEQ multiplex PCR assay. RNA was extracted with the RNeasy kit and about 0.5 to 1 ug was reverse transcribed using random hexamers. In TCRdb, the public reads were trimmed at Q25 with fastp and aligned with MiXCR, with productive beta chains retained. Rows merge per CDR3 protein into single entries with the most common DNA and genes. For this sample the table gives about 290,000 distinct CDR3 sequences, of which around 91% were detected only once. In total, the top ten clones hold 0.18% of the sample. Sequencing was done on a sample of CD8+ T cells from PBMCs. These receptors originate from a human donor with multiple sclerosis.

This rearrangement joins TRBV6-2 or TRBV6-3 to TRBJ2-7; 7 bases are shared with TRBD2. After removal of 0 bases from V and 2 bases from J, the junction contained 7 bases not matched to a gene. Per germline, CDR1 MNHEY and CDR2 SVGEGT. This CDR3 spans 16 amino acids. The CDR3 loop is CASSYSLAGDAYEQYF. The DNA of the CDR3 is TGTGCCAGCAGTTACTCCCTGGCGGGAGATGCCTACGAGCAGTACTTC.

This chain connects TRBV27 to TRBJ2-7; D may correspond to TRBD1 or TRBD2 (5 bases each). Germline V CDR1 and CDR2: MNHEY, SMNVEV (reference sequence). V lost 3 bases and J lost 3, with 15 bases in between. The CDR3 sequence is 15 residues long. Written as DNA, the CDR3 is TGTGCCAGCAGTTTGATCGGGGCGAACGGCTACGAGCAGTACTTC. Protein: CASSLIGANGYEQYF.

This clonotype was detected a few times. The chain joins TRBV28 to TRBJ1-2; no reliable D call. Trimming stripped 3 bases from V and 8 bases from J, with 10 bases between. Germline V gene data show CDR1 as MDHEN and CDR2 as SYDVKM. CDR3 length: 12 amino acids. CDR3: CASSFSLRGYTF. The CDR3 DNA follows: TGTGCCAGCAGTTTCTCCCTTAGGGGCTACACCTTC.

The genes are TRBV20-1 and TRBJ2-1, with 9 bases matching TRBD1. V lost 0 bases, J lost 3 bases, and 3 bases stayed unmatched. Germline CDR1 reads DFQATT; CDR2 reads SNEGSKA (reference sequence). The CDR3 consists of 15 residues. The CDR3 DNA follows: TGCAGTGCTAGAGACCGGGACAGGGACTACAATGAGCAGTTCTTC. This encodes CSARDRDRDYNEQFF.

This clonotype was counted once. This sequence joins TRBV11-2 and TRBJ2-7, with a weak D call TRBD1 (5 bases). CDR1 is SGHAT and CDR2 is FQNNGV in the germline V gene. The V and J ends lost 5 bases and 3 bases respectively, with 17 bases between them. CDR3 length equals 15 residues. The CDR3 DNA follows: TGTGCCAGCAGCGTTACCCAGGGTGCCGTCTACGAGCAGTACTTC. It encodes CASSVTQGAVYEQYF.